These 5 T cell receptor beta chains were sequenced from one sample in a study of blood T cells in healthy people across ages (dated by TCRdb to 2015 to 2017). The library was prepared using 5' RACE. The instrument given in TCRdb is Illumina HiSeq 2500. The second PCR ran for roughly 6 to 11 cycles and used a J-beta primer mix along with a sample-barcoded 5' primer. Clones were called with MiXCR by TCRdb after fastp trimmed the public reads at Q25, and only in-frame beta chains were retained. When rows share a CDR3 protein, they turn into one entry using the most common DNA and genes. The sample has about 1.7 million distinct CDR3 sequences on record, roughly 27% of them singletons. The ten largest clonotypes hold 6.5% to 8.5% of the sample. The sample was blood. The source of these receptors is a woman aged 25-40 years in good health.

This clonotype has only a few counts. This sequence joins TRBV10-1 and TRBJ2-3, with 11 bases that match TRBD1. This CDR3 contains 15 residues. The V gene's germline CDR1 is WNHNN and CDR2 SYGVQD (reference sequence). J gave up 4 bases and V 6 bases, and 6 bases lay outside the gene matches. The CDR3 sequence: CASSGTGGVADTQYF. Written as DNA, the CDR3 is TGCGCCAGCAGCGGGACAGGGGGTGTCGCAGATACGCAGTATTTT.

There are a few counts of this clonotype. In DNA form, the CDR3 reads TGCGCCAGCAGCTTACGGACGATGAACACTGAAGCTTTCTTT. Translation gives CASSLRTMNTEAFF. The rearrangement links TRBV5-1 to TRBJ1-1; D gene ambiguous. Trimming cost V 2 bases and J 0 bases, with 8 bases left between them. This CDR3 comprises 14 residues. Germline V CDR1 and CDR2: SGHRS, YFSETQ.

With respect to this clonotype: No DNA is shown, since the ends of the CDR3 on it are uncertain; the CDR3 is the one TCRdb lists. The genes are TRBV5-1 and TRBJ1-2. CDR1 is SGHRS and CDR2 is YFSETQ in the germline V gene. The CDR3 totals 12 residues, both ends included. The chain's CDR3 is CASFEAYYGCTF.

The chain combines TRBV20-1 with TRBJ1-1, with 10 bases matching TRBD1. The CDR3 has 16 amino acids. CDR1 is DFQATT and CDR2 is SNEGSKA in the germline V gene (reference sequence). With 4 bases clipped from V and 4 bases from J, the junction kept 12 bases outside the gene matches. The CDR3 DNA reads as TGCAGTGCTAATCCCGGGACAGGGGTGAGGGGCACTGAAGCTTTCTTT. Its translation: CSANPGTGVRGTEAFF.

The chain recombines TRBV5-4 with TRBJ2-1; maybe TRBD2 (6 bases). Trimming stripped 5 bases from V and 7 bases from J, with 25 bases between. CDR3 length: 17 amino acids. The V gene's germline CDR1 is SGHNT and CDR2 YYREEE (reference sequence). Here the CDR3 reads CASSPRPGTGGKNEQFF. Here the CDR3 DNA reads TGTGCCAGCAGTCCTAGGCCCGGGACCGGAGGGAAAAATGAGCAGTTCTTC.